This is a list of T cell receptor beta chains from one sample in a study of STAT5B mutations in CD4+ large granular lymphocyte leukemia. Clones were sequenced by immunoSEQ multiplex PCR, and TCRdb holds only the in-frame ones, with some missing. The sample shows fewer than 40,000 clones, 78% of them seen only once. The sequencing input was CD4+ T cells from blood buffy coats. The receptors were gathered from a human donor in good health. Both conserved end residues are part of each CDR3. The order of the fields is clone size, J gene, V gene, D gene, CDR3 DNA, CDR3 protein. The D gene is left open where the match is weak. Expanded clones are given a class, and other clones once, few, many or no size at all.

size: -; J: TRBJ2-3; V: TRBV7-9; D: -; DNA: TGTGCCAGCAGCTTAGTTGGCGGGGTCACAGATACGCAGTATTTT; CDR3: CASSLVGGVTDTQYF
size: -; J: TRBJ2-2; V: TRBV10-3; D: TRBD2; DNA: TGTGCCATCACCACTGGACTAGCGGGGGGAGCGAACACCGGGGAGCTGTTTTTT; CDR3: CAITTGLAGGANTGELFF
size: -; J: TRBJ1-2; V: TRBV6-6; D: TRBD1; DNA: TGTGCCAGCAGGGAGGACAGGGTAGGCGGCTACACCTTC; CDR3: CASREDRVGGYTF
size: -; J: TRBJ1-3; V: TRBV7-3; D: TRBD1; DNA: TGTGCCAGCAGCCTTACCGGGACAGACCCTGGAAACACCATATATTTT; CDR3: CASSLTGTDPGNTIYF
size: -; J: TRBJ2-3; V: TRBV6-5; D: TRBD2; DNA: TGTGCCAGCAGTTACTTAGCGGGAACAGATACGCAGTATTTT; CDR3: CASSYLAGTDTQYF
size: -; J: TRBJ2-2; V: TRBV7-8; D: -; DNA: TGTGCCAGCAGCCCACCCCGCATTACCGGGGAGCTGTTTTTT; CDR3: CASSPPRITGELFF
size: -; J: TRBJ1-6; V: TRBV28; D: -; DNA: TGTGCCAGCAGTTCACAGGTTTTTAATTCACCCCTCCACTTT; CDR3: CASSSQVFNSPLHF
size: -; J: TRBJ2-1; V: TRBV5-4; D: TRBD1; DNA: TGTGCCAGCAGCCGCGGATTTGGGGACAGGGGATATAATGAGCAGTTCTTC; CDR3: CASSRGFGDRGYNEQFF
size: -; J: TRBJ1-5; V: TRBV2; D: -; DNA: TGTGCCAGCAGTGTGTTGGGGGGGATTAGCAATCAGCCCCAGCATTTT; CDR3: CASSVLGGISNQPQHF
size: -; J: TRBJ1-2; V: TRBV5-4; D: -; DNA: TGTGCCAGCAGCATCGGACAGCTCTATGGCTACACCTTC; CDR3: CASSIGQLYGYTF
size: -; J: TRBJ2-7; V: TRBV9; D: -; DNA: TGTGCCAGCAGCGTAGGGTGGAGCTCCTACGAGCAGTACTTC; CDR3: CASSVGWSSYEQYF
size: -; J: TRBJ2-5; V: TRBV7-9; D: -; DNA: TGTGCCAGCAGCCTCTCCCCTGGAGGGACCCAGTACTTC; CDR3: CASSLSPGGTQYF
size: few; J: TRBJ2-3; V: TRBV5-1; D: -; DNA: TGCGCCAGCAGCTTGGGGTCTGGCACAGATACGCAGTATTTT; CDR3: CASSLGSGTDTQYF
size: -; J: TRBJ2-7; V: TRBV28; D: TRBD2; DNA: TGTGCCAGCTACACCGGGACTAGCCCCTACGAGCAGTACTTC; CDR3: CASYTGTSPYEQYF
size: -; J: TRBJ1-1; V: TRBV5-1; D: -; DNA: TGCGCCAGCAGCTTGAGGCCTCGGGGCCTGAACACTGAAGCTTTCTTT; CDR3: CASSLRPRGLNTEAFF
size: -; J: TRBJ2-1; V: TRBV2; D: -; DNA: TGTGCCAGCAGACCTGTTGGCCCACCGTTCTTC; CDR3: CASRPVGPPFF
size: once; J: TRBJ2-1; V: TRBV7-8; D: TRBD1; DNA: TGTGCCAGCAGCTTAGCGCGAGATACAGGGGGCAGGGGTGAGCAGTTCTTC; CDR3: CASSLARDTGGRGEQFF
size: -; J: TRBJ1-2; V: TRBV19; D: TRBD1; DNA: TGTGCCAGTAGTATACGGGACAGGGCCTACACCTTC; CDR3: CASSIRDRAYTF
size: few; J: TRBJ1-5; V: TRBV18; D: -; DNA: TGTGCCAGCTCACCACCTTCCGGTAATCAGCCCCAGCATTTT; CDR3: CASSPPSGNQPQHF
size: -; J: TRBJ2-7; V: TRBV5-6; D: -; DNA: TGTGCCAGCAGCTTGGCCAACTACGAGCAGTACTTC; CDR3: CASSLANYEQYF
size: -; J: TRBJ1-2; V: TRBV6-1; D: -; DNA: TGTGCCAGCAGTGAAGGCACGGTGAGGGACTATGGCTACACCTTC; CDR3: CASSEGTVRDYGYTF
size: -; J: TRBJ2-1; V: TRBV18; D: -; DNA: TGTGCCAGCTTTAAGGGCGAAGATGAGCAGTTCTTC; CDR3: CASFKGEDEQFF
size: -; J: TRBJ1-1; V: TRBV27; D: -; DNA: TGTGCCAGCATGCGGGGCAGGGGTACTGAAGCTTTCTTT; CDR3: CASMRGRGTEAFF
size: -; J: TRBJ2-3; V: TRBV5-1; D: -; DNA: TGCGCCAGCAGCTACGACCCCACAGATACGCAGTATTTT; CDR3: CASSYDPTDTQYF
size: -; J: TRBJ2-1; V: TRBV4-1; D: -; DNA: TGCGCCAGCAGCCAAGTCGGCGGGACTGACTACAATGAGCAGTTCTTC; CDR3: CASSQVGGTDYNEQFF
size: -; J: TRBJ1-4; V: TRBV5-1; D: TRBD1; DNA: TGCGCCAGCAGCTCCGAGACAGGGAGTAATGAAAAACTGTTTTTT; CDR3: CASSSETGSNEKLFF
size: -; J: TRBJ2-5; V: TRBV2; D: -; DNA: TGTGCCAGCAGTGATACGTTCGGAGGGCCCTCGGTGGAAGAGACCCAGTACTTC; CDR3: CASSDTFGGPSVEETQYF
size: -; J: TRBJ2-5; V: TRBV25-1; D: -; DNA: TGTGCCACCACCGGGCAGGGAACCCAGTACTTC; CDR3: CATTGQGTQYF
size: -; J: TRBJ2-2; V: TRBV2; D: -; DNA: TGTGCCAGCAGTGAACAGGGAGGTTTAAACACCGGGGAGCTGTTTTTT; CDR3: CASSEQGGLNTGELFF
size: -; J: TRBJ2-2; V: TRBV6-4; D: -; DNA: TGTGCCAGCAGTTTCAACTTCCCCTCCGGGGAGCTGTTTTTT; CDR3: CASSFNFPSGELFF
size: few; J: TRBJ2-5; V: TRBV5-1; D: TRBD2; DNA: TGCGCCAGCAGCTACGGGACTAGCGGGGGCGCAGAGACCCAGTACTTC; CDR3: CASSYGTSGGAETQYF